The entry that follows covers one T cell receptor (beta chain) sequence. The antigen is unknown. This CDR3 has 14 amino acids. Germline V gives CDR1 LNHDA, CDR2 SQIVND (reference sequence). J was trimmed by 8 bases and V by 6 bases; bases with no gene match: 8. The data stem from a study of T cell responses to AZD1222 COVID-19 vaccine. Clones were sequenced by immunoSEQ multiplex PCR, and TCRdb holds only the in-frame ones, with some missing. The data contain over 100,000 clones, around 86% of them singletons. General observations from the study: Donors were mostly white British, more females; clonal diversity possibly underestimated. Distributed over spike, vaccine-associated CD4 TCRs predominated at 160-218 and 743-854.

The receptor's source is an adult who received the MenACWY meningococcal vaccine as a control. This sample comprised peripheral blood, obtained 28 days after the second dose of the MenACWY control vaccine. J is TRBJ2-1 and V is TRBV19, with TRBD1 matching over 9 bases. This CDR3 is CASSWTGVGYEQFF. The CDR3 coding sequence is TGTGCCAGTAGCTGGACAGGGGTGGGCTATGAGCAGTTCTTC.